A single sample is the source of the 32 T cell receptor beta chains below, sequenced in a study of vaccination and CD4 T cells after COVID-19. Their antigens remain unidentified. The assay that was used to sequence DNA from cultured CD4+ T cells was the Oncomine TCR Beta short-read assay. TCRdb called the PCR reads again in MiXCR, with one record for every CDR3 protein. Of about 19,000 distinct CDR3 sequences in the sample, approximately 50% were seen once. The treatment denotes: roughly 10-day PBMC culture with coronavirus spike peptide pools or control peptides (ViraFEST assay). The sequenced material came from CD4+ T cells from blood, cultured in vitro. Receptors were obtained from a human donor who had recovered from COVID-19.

The sample holds a few counts of this clonotype. The chain couples TRBV15 to TRBJ1-5; D uncertain. Germline V gene data show CDR1 as LNHNV and CDR2 as YYDKDF (reference sequence). Trimming took off 1 base at V and 3 bases at J, with 10 bases between the two ends. This CDR3 is built from 15 residues. Here the CDR3 reads CATSRARRANQPQHF. The CDR3 DNA follows: TGTGCCACCAGCAGAGCTCGACGGGCCAATCAGCCCCAGCATTTT.

This clonotype has more than one count but fewer than ten. This chain connects TRBV11-1 to TRBJ2-5; 11 bases map to TRBD2. CDR1 and CDR2 (germline): SGHAT, FQDESV (reference sequence). Trimming took 5 bases from V and 5 from J; bases not matched to a gene: 10. The CDR3 covers 16 residues. The DNA for the CDR3 is TGTGCCAGCAGCCCGGCTAGCGGGGGGCCGGAGGAGACCCAGTACTTC. Its protein product is CASSPASGGPEETQYF.

This clonotype was counted a few times. The rearrangement joins TRBV20-1 to TRBJ2-1; 7 bases fit TRBD1. Germline values: CDR1 DFQATT, CDR2 SNEGSKA (reference sequence). The CDR3 runs to 13 residues. V trimming: 4 bases; J trimming: 10 bases; junction bases outside the gene matches: 10. CDR3 sequence reads: CSATSGRDSEQFF. The CDR3 DNA is TGCAGTGCTACATCAGGTCGGGACAGCGAGCAGTTCTTC.

Only a few counts were recorded for this clonotype. The chain joins TRBV15 to TRBJ1-2; tentative D call: TRBD1 (6 bases). Trimming shortened V by 1 base and J by 0 bases, and 6 bases separated the two germline ends. This CDR3 spans 14 amino acids. From germline, CDR1 is LNHNV and CDR2 YYDKDF (reference sequence). In DNA form, the CDR3 reads TGTGCCACCAGCAGAGGGACAGCTAACTATGGCTACACCTTC. It is translated as CATSRGTANYGYTF.

The chain carries TRBV15 and TRBJ1-4, with D possibly matching TRBD1 (5 bases). CDR1 LNHNV and CDR2 YYDKDF come from the germline V gene (reference sequence). V was shortened by 5 bases and J by 5 bases, with 9 bases between the two germline ends. This CDR3 spans 13 amino acids. CDR3 sequence: CATSFEGNEKLFF. As DNA, the CDR3 is TGTGCCACCAGCTTCGAGGGGAATGAAAAACTGTTTTTT.

This clonotype was observed a handful of times. This chain joins TRBV2 and TRBJ2-1; D not resolved. V shed 4 bases and J shed 5 bases, with 3 bases lying between them. This CDR3 region has 11 residues. From germline, CDR1 is SNHLY and CDR2 FYNNEI. CDR3 residues: CASSGHNEQFF. DNA of the CDR3: TGTGCCAGCAGTGGGCACAATGAGCAGTTCTTC.

This clonotype has more than one count but fewer than ten. This chain uses TRBV7-9 with TRBJ2-5; 11 bases match TRBD2. The CDR3 is 16 residues long. After removal of 5 bases from V and 2 bases from J, the junction contained 7 bases not matched to a gene. Germline CDR1 and CDR2: SEHNR and FQNEAQ (reference sequence). In nucleotides, the CDR3 is TGTGCCAGCAGCCCCGGGACTAGCGGTCAGCAAGAGACCCAGTACTTC. Its protein is CASSPGTSGQQETQYF.

In its sample, this clonotype was seen a few times. The chain recombines TRBV30 with TRBJ1-5; 8 bases fit TRBD1. Germline V gene data show CDR1 as GTSNPN and CDR2 as SVGIG (reference sequence). The CDR3 is 17 residues long. The V and J ends lost 0 bases and 0 bases, in that order; junction bases with no gene match: 7. In nucleotides, the CDR3 is TGTGCCTGGAGTGTAACCAGGGGGCCTTATAGCAATCAGCCCCAGCATTTT. Translation: CAWSVTRGPYSNQPQHF.

This clonotype was found once. The chain links TRBV11-2 to TRBJ2-3, with D perhaps TRBD2 (6 bases). Germline-derived CDR1 and CDR2 are SGHAT and FQNNGV. The CDR3 is made up of 13 amino acids. Deletions cut 6 bases from V and 6 bases from J, with 13 bases between. CDR3 sequence: CASRGGGADTQYF. The DNA for the CDR3 is TGTGCCAGCAGGGGTGGAGGGGCGGATACGCAGTATTTT.

The V gene is TRBV14, the J gene TRBJ2-4, with TRBD2 identical over 8 bases. CDR3 length equals 18 residues. CDR1 is SGHDN, CDR2 FVKESK, per germline. V was pared by 0 bases and J by 3 bases, with 10 bases of the junction left unmatched. The DNA of the CDR3 is TGTGCCAGCAGCCAAGATGCAGGCGGGGGGTCCGACAAAAACATTCAGTACTTC. Amino acids: CASSQDAGGGSDKNIQYF.

This clonotype was seen more than once but under ten times. This chain joins TRBV6-1 and TRBJ1-5, with 8 bases identical to TRBD1. The CDR3 is 17 residues long. CDR1 MNHNS and CDR2 SASEGT come from the germline V gene. Losses at the gene ends were 8 bases for V and 2 bases for J; bases not matched to a gene: 14. The CDR3 DNA sequence: TGTGCCAGCGGGGGGGCAGGGGGCTCCTGGGGCAATCAGCCCCAGCATTTT. Translated: CASGGAGGSWGNQPQHF.

This chain joins TRBV30 and TRBJ2-7, with D tentatively TRBD1 or TRBD2 (5 bases each). CDR3 length equals 13 residues. Trimming removed 4 bases at V and 0 bases at J, with 10 bases between. Germline-derived CDR1 and CDR2 are GTSNPN and SVGIG (reference sequence). Here the CDR3 reads CAWTRGSSYEQYF. The CDR3 DNA follows: TGTGCCTGGACGAGGGGTAGCTCCTACGAGCAGTACTTC. The variable domain in full, with the rest retrieved from reference TRBV30 and TRBJ2-7, is SQTIHQWPATLVQPVGSPLSLECTVEGTSNPNLYWYRQAAGRGLQLLFYSVGIGQISSEVPQNLSASRPQDRQFILSSKKLLLSDSGFYLCAWTRGSSYEQYFGPGTRLTVT.

The J gene is TRBJ2-2, the V gene TRBV20-1; 9 nucleotides match TRBD1. CDR1 and CDR2 (germline): DFQATT, SNEGSKA (reference sequence). The CDR3 extends over 13 amino acids. V lost 6 bases, J lost 5 bases, and 4 bases stayed unmatched. CDR3 in amino acids: CSARTGVTGELFF. The CDR3 DNA follows: TGCAGTGCAAGGACAGGGGTAACCGGGGAGCTGTTTTTT.

This chain connects TRBV10-3 to TRBJ2-1; TRBD2 is a possible D gene (7 bases). V lost 10 bases, J lost 7 bases, and 17 bases lay in between. Germline CDR1 reads ENHRY; CDR2 reads SYGVKD. This CDR3 is built from 13 residues. The CDR3 loop is CATLGGGGNEQFF. CDR3 nucleotide sequence: TGTGCCACTCTAGGGGGGGGAGGAAATGAGCAGTTCTTC.

The chain uses TRBV24-1 and TRBJ1-5; D call uncertain. V was pared by 0 bases and J by 2 bases, with 10 bases between. This CDR3 spans 16 amino acids. The germline CDR1 and CDR2 sequences are KGHDR and SFDVKD. CDR3 residues: CATSDLGGIGNQPQHF. In DNA, the CDR3 is TGTGCCACCAGTGATTTGGGAGGGATCGGCAATCAGCCCCAGCATTTT.

This clonotype was seen a few times. The J gene is TRBJ2-7, the V gene TRBV21-1. TRBV21-1 is deemed a pseudogene. The CDR3 runs 14 residues. CDR3 region: CASSNSGVSCEQYF. In DNA form, the CDR3 reads TGTGCCAGCAGCAACAGTGGAGTTAGTTGCGAGCAGTACTTC.

This clonotype was seen a few times. The chain combines TRBV28 with TRBJ1-1; possible D gene TRBD1, 5 bases. This CDR3 has 13 amino acids. The V and J ends lost 5 bases and 1 base respectively, with 8 bases between them. CDR1 and CDR2 from the germline V gene are MDHEN and SYDVKM. The DNA of the CDR3 is TGTGCCAGCAGTGGGACTAGGAACACTGAAGCTTTCTTT. Encoded protein: CASSGTRNTEAFF.

This chain uses TRBV7-9 with TRBJ2-7; 9 bases are shared with TRBD2. Trimming removed 1 base from V and 5 bases from J; junction bases left unmatched: 6. The CDR3 has 15 residues. Germline V gene sequence: CDR1 SEHNR, CDR2 FQNEAQ (reference sequence). The CDR3 nucleotides read TGTGCCAGCAGCTTAGTGCTAGCGGGATATCACGAGCAGTACTTC. Translating it yields CASSLVLAGYHEQYF.

V and J are TRBV28 and TRBJ2-7; 10 bases are a match to TRBD2. Germline CDR1 is MDHEN and CDR2 is SYDVKM. The CDR3 sequence is 16 residues long. Trimming cost V 6 bases and J 0 bases; bases outside gene matches: 8. CDR3 sequence (DNA): TGTGCCAGCAGGACCCCAACTAGCGGGGCCTCCTACGAGCAGTACTTC. Its translation is CASRTPTSGASYEQYF.

The rearrangement links TRBV28 to TRBJ2-5; tentative D call: TRBD2 (6 bases). Germline V CDR1 and CDR2: MDHEN, SYDVKM. The CDR3 has 15 residues. Trimming left V 5 bases short and J 2 bases short, with 15 bases between. The CDR3 region has the DNA TGTGCCAGCAGTGGCGGACAAGGGACTCAAGAGACCCAGTACTTC. Translation gives CASSGGQGTQETQYF.

The V gene is TRBV7-3, the J gene TRBJ1-6; TRBD1 might be the D (5 bases). The CDR3 is made up of 17 amino acids. The germline V gene encodes CDR1 SGHTA and CDR2 FQGTGA. Trimming cost V 2 bases and J 7 bases, with 18 bases left between them. The CDR3: CASSLGAPWEGNSPLHF. The DNA for the CDR3 is TGTGCCAGCAGCTTAGGTGCACCCTGGGAGGGGAATTCACCCCTCCACTTT.

The chain is built from TRBV20-1 and TRBJ2-5; TRBD2 matches at 10 bases. CDR1 is DFQATT and CDR2 is SNEGSKA in the germline V gene (reference sequence). This CDR3 contains 15 residues. V gave up 5 bases and J gave up 5 bases; unmatched junction bases: 11. The CDR3 nucleotides are TGCAGTGCTGTAGCAACCGGGACTAGCGTTGAGACCCAGTACTTC. Protein sequence: CSAVATGTSVETQYF.

This chain uses TRBV5-1 with TRBJ2-7, with unresolved D. Germline CDR1 SGHRS, CDR2 YFSETQ. With 4 bases removed from V and 2 bases from J, the gap between germline ends came to 13 bases. The CDR3 is made up of 14 amino acids. The CDR3 DNA sequence: TGCGCCAGCAGCCTGCTAGGTCGAGCCTACGAGCAGTACTTC. This sequence encodes CASSLLGRAYEQYF.

CDR3 nucleotides: TGTGCCAGCAGCCGGACAGGGGGCACCGGGGAGCTGTTTTTT. Translated: CASSRTGGTGELFF. The chain links TRBV6-1 to TRBJ2-2; TRBD1 aligns across 10 bases. The V segment lost 6 bases and the J segment 4 bases; nucleotides outside the gene matches: 2. CDR1 is MNHNS and CDR2 is SASEGT in the germline V gene. The CDR3 spans 14 residues.

The V gene is TRBV20-1, the J gene TRBJ2-5; no firm D call. Per the germline V gene, CDR1 is DFQATT and CDR2 is SNEGSKA (reference sequence). The CDR3 is 11 residues long. V shed 3 bases and J shed 2 bases, with 4 bases lying between them. CDR3 protein: CSASVQETQYF. CDR3 sequence (DNA): TGCAGTGCTAGCGTGCAAGAGACCCAGTACTTC.

The V gene is TRBV5-1, the J gene TRBJ2-7, with D tentatively TRBD1 (5 bases). This CDR3 comprises 14 residues. Trimming took 4 bases from V and 2 from J, leaving 13 bases between them. CDR1 SGHRS and CDR2 YFSETQ come from the germline V gene. CDR3 residues: CASSLQGPAYEQYF. The CDR3 DNA reads TGCGCCAGCAGCCTCCAGGGTCCCGCCTACGAGCAGTACTTC.

This clonotype was detected only a few times. This chain uses TRBV27 with TRBJ1-6, with a weak D call TRBD1 (5 bases). V was clipped by 6 bases and J by 0 bases, with 15 bases between them. CDR3 length: 17 amino acids. Germline V CDR1 and CDR2: MNHEY, SMNVEV (reference sequence). The CDR3 DNA sequence: TGTGCCAGCAGCTTGAGACAGATTAGCTCCTATAATTCACCCCTCCACTTT. It codes for CASSLRQISSYNSPLHF.

This clonotype was observed a few times. This rearrangement joins TRBV19 to TRBJ1-5; D perhaps matches TRBD1 (5 bases). V was pared by 3 bases and J by 3 bases, with 12 bases between. Germline CDR1 LNHDA, CDR2 SQIVND (reference sequence). CDR3 length equals 15 residues. In DNA form, the CDR3 reads TGTGCCAGTAGTATCGGACATGTGAACAATCAGCCCCAGCATTTT. Its protein product is CASSIGHVNNQPQHF. Full variable domain (outside the CDR3, taken from reference TRBV19 and TRBJ1-5): DGGITQSPKYLFRKEGQNVTLSCEQNLNHDAMYWYRQDPGQGLRLIYYSQIVNDFQKGDIAEGYSVSREKKESFPLTVTSAQKNPTAFYLCASSIGHVNNQPQHFGDGTRLSIL.

The rearrangement joins TRBV6-1 to TRBJ2-7; TRBD1 is a possible D gene (5 bases). V gave up 7 bases and J gave up 4 bases, with 11 bases separating them. The CDR3 covers 12 residues. CDR1 MNHNS and CDR2 SASEGT come from the germline V gene. CDR3 amino acids: CASTLNRYEQYF. The CDR3 DNA follows: TGTGCCAGCACGCTCAACAGGTACGAGCAGTACTTC.

V and J are TRBV5-4 and TRBJ1-1; possible D gene TRBD1, 6 bases. The CDR3 contains 15 residues. The germline gives CDR1 SGHNT, CDR2 YYREEE (reference sequence). Trimming removed 3 bases at V and 3 bases at J, with 15 bases between. In DNA form, the CDR3 reads TGTGCCAGCAGCTGGGGGGCTGCAGGGGACACTGAAGCTTTCTTT. It specifies CASSWGAAGDTEAFF. Full variable domain (remainder filled in from reference TRBV5-4 and TRBJ1-1): ETGVTQSPTHLIKTRGQQVTLRCSSQSGHNTVSWYQQALGQGPQFIFQYYREEENGRGNFPPRFSGLQFPNYSSELNVNALELDDSALYLCASSWGAAGDTEAFFGQGTRLTVV.

The chain is built from TRBV5-5 and TRBJ1-2; D possibly corresponds to TRBD1 (5 bases). Germline values: CDR1 SGHKS, CDR2 YYEKEE (reference sequence). The CDR3 is 13 residues long. Trimming cost V 3 bases and J 4 bases, with 10 bases left between them. The CDR3 DNA reads TGTGCCAGCAGCTCGGACACAATCTATGGCTACACCTTC. It yields the protein CASSSDTIYGYTF.

V usage is TRBV7-2 and J usage is TRBJ2-1; no clear D gene. The ends were cut back, 4 bases at V and 0 bases at J, with 16 bases in the middle. Per germline, CDR1 SGHTA and CDR2 FQGNSA. CDR3 size: 17 residues. The CDR3 DNA sequence: TGTGCCAGCAGCTCCTTTCCGACTGGGAACTCCTACAATGAGCAGTTCTTC. Translation gives CASSSFPTGNSYNEQFF.